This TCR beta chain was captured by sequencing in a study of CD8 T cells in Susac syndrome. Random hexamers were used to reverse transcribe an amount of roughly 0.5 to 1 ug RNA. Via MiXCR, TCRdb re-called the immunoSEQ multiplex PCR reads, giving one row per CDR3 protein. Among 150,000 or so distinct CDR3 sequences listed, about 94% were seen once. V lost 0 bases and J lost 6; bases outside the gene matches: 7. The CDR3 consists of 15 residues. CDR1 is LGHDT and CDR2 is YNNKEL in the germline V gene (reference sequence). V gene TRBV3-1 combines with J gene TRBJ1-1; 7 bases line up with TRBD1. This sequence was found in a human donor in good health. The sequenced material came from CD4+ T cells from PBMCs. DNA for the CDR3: TGTGCCAGCAGCCAAGAAGGGGGCCCTCCCTCTGAAGCTTTCTTT. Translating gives CASSQEGGPPSEAFF.